The rows below give T cell receptor beta chains drawn from one sample of a study of regulatory T cells in long-lasting Graves disease. One entry per CDR3 protein, called by TCRdb with MiXCR from the multiplex PCR reads. The sample consists of a few hundred thousand distinct CDR3 sequences, 15% to 20% of them appearing once. These sequences were also reported in another study, on T cells in Graves' hyperthyroidism and ophthalmopathy.

The material was peripheral blood mononuclear cells (PBMCs), obtained at new diagnosis, from a patient treated with antithyroid drugs. The source of these receptors is a woman between 25 and 40 years old with Graves disease. CDR3s include the opening cysteine and the closing phenylalanine or tryptophan. Fields, in order: J gene, D gene, V gene, clone size, CDR3 protein, CDR3 DNA. The D gene is left open where the match is weak. Not all rows give a size; the values are once, few, many and, for expanded clones, a class.

>TRBJ1-2|.|TRBV19|few
CASSTMDGVNYGYTF
TGTGCCAGTAGTACGATGGACGGGGTTAACTATGGCTACACCTTC
>TRBJ2-2|.|TRBV14|many
CASSHSAGGSGELFF
TGTGCCAGCAGCCATTCCGCAGGAGGGTCCGGGGAGCTGTTTTTT
>TRBJ2-5|.|TRBV6-2/TRBV6-3|many
CASSESVGGQETQYF
TGTGCCAGCAGTGAATCGGTGGGGGGCCAAGAGACCCAGTACTTC
>TRBJ1-6|.|TRBV7-9|many
CASSSQLVGGGNSPLHF
TGTGCCAGCAGCTCCCAGCTGGTGGGTGGTGGTAATTCACCCCTCCACTTT
>TRBJ2-7|TRBD2|TRBV6-1|many
CASTRTSGSYEQYF
TGTGCCAGCACAAGGACTAGCGGCTCCTACGAGCAGTACTTC
>TRBJ2-1|.|TRBV19|.
CASSIVWNEQFF
TGTGCCAGTAGTATAGTATGGAATGAGCAGTTCTTC
>TRBJ1-1|TRBD1|TRBV6-1|.
CASSPLTGGLLAEAFF
TGTGCCAGCAGTCCTTTGACAGGGGGCCTTCTGGCTGAAGCTTTCTTT
>TRBJ2-7|TRBD2|TRBV20-1|many
CSASPSSGGAGYEQYF
TGCAGTGCTAGCCCCTCCAGCGGGGGGGCAGGGTACGAGCAGTACTTC
>TRBJ2-3|.|TRBV24-1|many
CATSDSGRTDTQYF
TGTGCCACCAGTGATTCGGGGCGCACAGATACGCAGTATTTT
>TRBJ1-5|TRBD1|TRBV20-1|many
CSARDVGQGDNSNQPQHF
TGCAGTGCTAGAGACGTAGGACAGGGCGATAATAGCAATCAGCCCCAGCATTTT
>TRBJ1-1|.|TRBV12-3/TRBV12-4|many
CASSNQGNAEGAFF
TGTGCCAGCAGTAATCAGGGGAACGCCGAAGGAGCTTTCTTT
>TRBJ2-3|.|TRBV24-1|few
CATSDSRDGLTDTQYF
TGTGCCACCAGTGATTCCCGGGACGGACTTACAGATACGCAGTATTTT
>TRBJ1-5|.|TRBV5-1|many
CASSLGATHSNQPQHF
TGTGCCAGCAGCTTAGGGGCCACTCATAGCAATCAGCCCCAGCATTTT
>TRBJ2-5|TRBD2|TRBV4-1|few
CASSQRSAHFGTSGGGETQYF
TGCGCCAGCAGCCAACGGTCGGCACACTTCGGGACTAGCGGGGGAGGAGAGACCCAGTACTTC
>TRBJ1-6|.|TRBV9|many
CASSVEGGGVSPLHF
TGTGCCAGCAGCGTAGAAGGGGGGGGGGTATCACCCCTCCACTTT
>TRBJ1-3|.|TRBV27|few
CASSVTGLLDTIYF
TGTGCCAGCAGCGTAACAGGGCTGCTTGACACCATATATTTT
>TRBJ1-6|.|TRBV2|many
CASNSGGFYSYNSPLHF
TGTGCCAGCAACTCGGGGGGTTTTTACTCCTATAATTCACCCCTCCACTTT
>TRBJ1-2|TRBD1|TRBV6-5|.
CASSYYPDRDYGYTF
TGTGCCAGCAGTTACTATCCGGACAGGGACTATGGCTACACCTTC
>TRBJ2-7|.|TRBV5-6|many
CASSASTGTYEQYF
TGTGCCAGCAGCGCCTCGACGGGTACCTACGAGCAGTACTTC
>TRBJ2-3|TRBD2|TRBV20-1|many
CSAAWTSGTDTQYF
TGCAGTGCAGCTTGGACTAGCGGCACAGATACGCAGTATTTT
>TRBJ2-5|TRBD1|TRBV20-1|many
CSARVGQGTQYF
TGCAGTGCTAGAGTGGGACAGGGGACCCAGTACTTC
>TRBJ2-3|TRBD1|TRBV2|many
CASSEPDRGDTQYF
TGTGCCAGCAGTGAACCCGACAGGGGAGATACGCAGTATTTT
>TRBJ2-5|.|TRBV5-4|few
CASSPPRGQQETQYF
TGTGCCAGCAGCCCTCCCCGGGGCCAACAAGAGACCCAGTACTTC
>TRBJ2-7|TRBD1|TRBV9|many
CASSGETGPGEQYF
TGTGCCAGCAGCGGGGAGACAGGGCCGGGGGAGCAGTACTTC
>TRBJ2-1|.|TRBV9|.
CASSILENEQFF
TGTGCCAGCAGCATACTAGAAAATGAGCAGTTCTTC
>TRBJ2-7|.|TRBV5-1|many
CASSYQGSNEQYF
TGCGCCAGCAGTTACCAGGGAAGCAACGAGCAGTACTTC
>TRBJ1-2|TRBD1|TRBV20-1|many
CSATHGTGGSNYGYTF
TGCAGTGCGACCCACGGGACAGGGGGCTCCAACTATGGCTACACCTTC
>TRBJ2-5|.|TRBV2|few
CASGTAQETQYF
TGTGCCAGCGGGACGGCCCAAGAGACCCAGTACTTC